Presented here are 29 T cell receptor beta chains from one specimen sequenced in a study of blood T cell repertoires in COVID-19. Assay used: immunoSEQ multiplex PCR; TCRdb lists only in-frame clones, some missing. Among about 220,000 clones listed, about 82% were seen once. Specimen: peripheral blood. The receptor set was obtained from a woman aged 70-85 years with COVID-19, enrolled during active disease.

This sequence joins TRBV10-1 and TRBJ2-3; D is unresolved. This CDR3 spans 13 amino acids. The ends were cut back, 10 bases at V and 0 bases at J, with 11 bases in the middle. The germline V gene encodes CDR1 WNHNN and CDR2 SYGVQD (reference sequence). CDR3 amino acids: CAIRVRSTDTQYF. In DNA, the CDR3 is TGCGCCATTCGGGTTAGGAGCACAGATACGCAGTATTTT.

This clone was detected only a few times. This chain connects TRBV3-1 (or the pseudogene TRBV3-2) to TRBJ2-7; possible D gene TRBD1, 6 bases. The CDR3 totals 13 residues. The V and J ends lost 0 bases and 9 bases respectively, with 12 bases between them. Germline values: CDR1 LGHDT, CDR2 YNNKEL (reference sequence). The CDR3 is CASSQDQGRRQYF. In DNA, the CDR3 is TGTGCCAGCAGCCAAGATCAGGGGCGGAGGCAGTACTTC.

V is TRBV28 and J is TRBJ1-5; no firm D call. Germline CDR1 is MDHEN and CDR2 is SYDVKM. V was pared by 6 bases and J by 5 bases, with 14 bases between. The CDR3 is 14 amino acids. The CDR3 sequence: CASRRYSRDQPQHF. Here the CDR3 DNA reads TGTGCCAGCAGACGGTACAGTCGCGATCAGCCCCAGCATTTT.

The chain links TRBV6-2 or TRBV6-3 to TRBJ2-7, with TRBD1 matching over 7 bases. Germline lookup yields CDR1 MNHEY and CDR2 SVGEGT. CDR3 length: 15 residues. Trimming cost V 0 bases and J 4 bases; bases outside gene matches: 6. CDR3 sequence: CASSYSMTGRYEQYF. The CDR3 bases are TGTGCCAGCAGTTACTCGATGACAGGGCGGTACGAGCAGTACTTC.

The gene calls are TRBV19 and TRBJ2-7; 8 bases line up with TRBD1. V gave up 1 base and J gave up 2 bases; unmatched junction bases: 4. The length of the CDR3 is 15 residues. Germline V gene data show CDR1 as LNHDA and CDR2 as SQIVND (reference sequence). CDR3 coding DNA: TGTGCCAGTAGTATAGCGGACAGGGTCCCCTACGAGCAGTACTTC. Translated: CASSIADRVPYEQYF.

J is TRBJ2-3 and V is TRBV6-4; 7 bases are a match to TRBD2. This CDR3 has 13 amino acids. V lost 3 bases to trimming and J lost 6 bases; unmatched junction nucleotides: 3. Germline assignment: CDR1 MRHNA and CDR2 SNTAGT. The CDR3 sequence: CASSEEGGDTQYF. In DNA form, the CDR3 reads TGTGCCAGCAGTGAAGAGGGAGGGGATACGCAGTATTTT.

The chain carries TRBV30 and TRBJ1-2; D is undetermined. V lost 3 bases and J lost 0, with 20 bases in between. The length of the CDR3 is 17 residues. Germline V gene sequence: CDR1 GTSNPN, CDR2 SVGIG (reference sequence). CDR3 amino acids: CAWSRQHALRTNYGYTF. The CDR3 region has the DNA TGTGCCTGGAGCCGGCAGCACGCTTTGAGGACTAACTATGGCTACACCTTC.

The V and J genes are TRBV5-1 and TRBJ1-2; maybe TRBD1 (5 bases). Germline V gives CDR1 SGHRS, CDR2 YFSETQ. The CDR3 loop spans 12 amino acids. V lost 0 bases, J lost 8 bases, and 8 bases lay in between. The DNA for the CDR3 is TGCGCCAGCAGCTTGGGACAGAGAGGCTACACCTTC. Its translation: CASSLGQRGYTF.

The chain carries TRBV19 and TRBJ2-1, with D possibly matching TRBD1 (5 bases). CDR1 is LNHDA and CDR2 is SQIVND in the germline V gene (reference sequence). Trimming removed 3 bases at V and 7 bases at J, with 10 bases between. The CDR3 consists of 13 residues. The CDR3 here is CASSIQGWNEQFF. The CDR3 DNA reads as TGTGCCAGTAGTATCCAGGGTTGGAATGAGCAGTTCTTC.

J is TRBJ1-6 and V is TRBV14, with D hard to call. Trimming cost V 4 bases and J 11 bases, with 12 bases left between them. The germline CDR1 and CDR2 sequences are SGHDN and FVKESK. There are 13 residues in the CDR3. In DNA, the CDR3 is TGTGCCAGCAGCCCCACTTATGTCGCACCCCTCCACTTT. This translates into CASSPTYVAPLHF.

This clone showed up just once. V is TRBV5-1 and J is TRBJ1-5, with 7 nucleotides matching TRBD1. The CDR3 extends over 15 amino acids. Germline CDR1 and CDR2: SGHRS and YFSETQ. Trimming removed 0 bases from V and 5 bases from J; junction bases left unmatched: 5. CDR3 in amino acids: CASSLGGTDDQPQHF. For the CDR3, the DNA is TGCGCCAGCAGCTTGGGAGGGACAGACGATCAGCCCCAGCATTTT.

The CDR3 protein is CATETGSRTGELFF. The DNA of the CDR3 is TGTGCCACCGAGACAGGGTCACGGACCGGGGAGCTGTTTTTT. The chain links TRBV28 to TRBJ2-2, with TRBD1 matching 7 bases. The V segment lost 10 bases and the J segment 5 bases; nucleotides outside the gene matches: 10. CDR1 and CDR2 from the germline V gene are MDHEN and SYDVKM. The CDR3 spans 14 residues. The full variable domain, its missing parts supplied by reference TRBV28 and TRBJ2-2, is DVKVTQSSRYLVKRTGEKVFLECVQDMDHENMFWYRQDPGLGLRLIYFSYDVKMKEKGDIPEGYSVSREKKERFSLILESASTNQTSMYLCATETGSRTGELFFGEGSRLTVL.

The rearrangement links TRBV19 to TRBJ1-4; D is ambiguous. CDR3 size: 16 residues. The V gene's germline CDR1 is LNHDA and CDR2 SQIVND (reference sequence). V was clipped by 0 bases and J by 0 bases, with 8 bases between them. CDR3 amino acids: CASSIDRRATNEKLFF. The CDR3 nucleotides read TGTGCCAGTAGTATAGATAGGAGGGCAACTAATGAAAAACTGTTTTTT.

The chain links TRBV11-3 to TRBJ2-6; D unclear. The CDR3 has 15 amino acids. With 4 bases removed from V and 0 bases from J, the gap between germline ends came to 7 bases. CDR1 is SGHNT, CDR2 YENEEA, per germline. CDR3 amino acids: CASSSGHSGANVLTF. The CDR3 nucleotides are TGTGCCAGCAGCTCTGGGCACTCTGGGGCCAACGTCCTGACTTTC.

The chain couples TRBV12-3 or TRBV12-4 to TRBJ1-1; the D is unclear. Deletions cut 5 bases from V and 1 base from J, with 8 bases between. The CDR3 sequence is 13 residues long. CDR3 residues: CASSPPGNTEAFF. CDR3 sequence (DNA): TGTGCCAGCAGTCCCCCGGGGAACACTGAAGCTTTCTTT.

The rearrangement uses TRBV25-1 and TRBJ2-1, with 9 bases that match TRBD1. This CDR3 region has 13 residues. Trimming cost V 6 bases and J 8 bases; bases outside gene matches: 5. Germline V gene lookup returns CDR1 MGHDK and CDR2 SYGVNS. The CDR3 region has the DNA TGTGCCAGCAGGGGACAGGGTAACGATGAGCAGTTCTTC. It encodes CASRGQGNDEQFF.

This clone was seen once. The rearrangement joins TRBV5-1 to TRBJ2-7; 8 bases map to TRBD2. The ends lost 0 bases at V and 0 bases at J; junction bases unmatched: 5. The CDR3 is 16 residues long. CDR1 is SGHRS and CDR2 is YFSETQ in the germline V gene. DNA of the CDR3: TGCGCCAGCAGCTTGGTTGCGGGGGGAAGCTCCTACGAGCAGTACTTC. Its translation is CASSLVAGGSSYEQYF.

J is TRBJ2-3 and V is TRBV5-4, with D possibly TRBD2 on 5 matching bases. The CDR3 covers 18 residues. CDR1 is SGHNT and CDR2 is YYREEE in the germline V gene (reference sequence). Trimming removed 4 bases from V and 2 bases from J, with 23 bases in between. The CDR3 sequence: CASSRIRGGYANTDTQYF. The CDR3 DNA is TGTGCCAGCAGCCGAATTCGCGGCGGGTATGCCAACACAGATACGCAGTATTTT.

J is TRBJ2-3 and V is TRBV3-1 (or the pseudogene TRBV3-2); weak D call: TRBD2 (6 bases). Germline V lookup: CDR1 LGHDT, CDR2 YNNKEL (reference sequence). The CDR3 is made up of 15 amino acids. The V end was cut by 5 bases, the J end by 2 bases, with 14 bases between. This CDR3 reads CASSGEDPFTDTQYF. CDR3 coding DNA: TGTGCCAGCAGCGGGGAGGATCCATTCACAGATACGCAGTATTTT.

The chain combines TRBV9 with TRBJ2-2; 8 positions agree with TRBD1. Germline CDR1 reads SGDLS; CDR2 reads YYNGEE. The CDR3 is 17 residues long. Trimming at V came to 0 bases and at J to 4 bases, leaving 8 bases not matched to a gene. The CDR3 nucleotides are TGTGCCAGCAGCGTAGGCATAGGACAGGGCGGCACCGGGGAGCTGTTTTTT. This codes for CASSVGIGQGGTGELFF.

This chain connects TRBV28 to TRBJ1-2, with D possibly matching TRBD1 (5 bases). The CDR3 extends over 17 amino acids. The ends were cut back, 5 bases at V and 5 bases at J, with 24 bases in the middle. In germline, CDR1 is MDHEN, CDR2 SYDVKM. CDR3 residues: CASSGGGREVRAYGYTF. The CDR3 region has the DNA TGTGCCAGCAGTGGGGGGGGTCGGGAGGTACGAGCATATGGCTACACCTTC.

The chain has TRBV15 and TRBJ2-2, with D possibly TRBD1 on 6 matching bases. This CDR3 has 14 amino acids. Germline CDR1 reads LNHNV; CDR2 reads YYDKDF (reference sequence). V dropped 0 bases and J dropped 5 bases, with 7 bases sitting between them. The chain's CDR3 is CATSRDDRTGELFF. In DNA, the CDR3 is TGTGCCACCAGCAGAGATGACAGGACCGGGGAGCTGTTTTTT.

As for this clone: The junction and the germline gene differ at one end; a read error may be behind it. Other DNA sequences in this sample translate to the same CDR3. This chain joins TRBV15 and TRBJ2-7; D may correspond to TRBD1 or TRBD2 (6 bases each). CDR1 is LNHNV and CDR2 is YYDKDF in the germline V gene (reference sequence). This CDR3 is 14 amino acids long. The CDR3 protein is CATSRLGGGYEQYF. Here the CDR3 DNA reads TGTGCTACCAGCAGACTAGGGGGTGGTTACGAGCAGTACTTC.

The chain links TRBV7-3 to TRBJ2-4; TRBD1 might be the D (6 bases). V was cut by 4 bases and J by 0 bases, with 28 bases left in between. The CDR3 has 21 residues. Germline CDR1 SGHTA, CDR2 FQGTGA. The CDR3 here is CASSSIPKGRLGGLAKNIQYF. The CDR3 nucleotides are TGTGCCAGCAGCTCAATCCCAAAAGGAAGGTTAGGGGGTCTAGCCAAAAACATTCAGTACTTC.

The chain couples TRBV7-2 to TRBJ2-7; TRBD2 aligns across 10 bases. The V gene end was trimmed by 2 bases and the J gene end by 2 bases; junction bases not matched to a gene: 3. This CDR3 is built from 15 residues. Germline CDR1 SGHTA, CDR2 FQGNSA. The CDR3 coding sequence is TGTGCCAGCAGCTTAATGACTAGCGGGCCCTACGAGCAGTACTTC. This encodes CASSLMTSGPYEQYF.

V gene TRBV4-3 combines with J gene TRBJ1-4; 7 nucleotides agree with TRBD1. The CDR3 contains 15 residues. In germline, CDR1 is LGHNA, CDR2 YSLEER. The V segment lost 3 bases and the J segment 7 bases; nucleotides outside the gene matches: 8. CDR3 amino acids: CASSHDRAEGEKLFF. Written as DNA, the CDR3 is TGCGCCAGCAGCCACGACAGGGCAGAAGGTGAAAAACTGTTTTTT.

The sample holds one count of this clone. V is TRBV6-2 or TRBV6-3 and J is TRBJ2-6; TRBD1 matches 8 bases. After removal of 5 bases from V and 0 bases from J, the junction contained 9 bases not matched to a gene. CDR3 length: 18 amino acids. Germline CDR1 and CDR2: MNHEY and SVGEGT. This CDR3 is CASSPRDRSSSGANVLTF. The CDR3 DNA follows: TGTGCCAGCAGTCCAAGGGACAGGTCGAGCTCTGGGGCCAACGTCCTGACTTTC.

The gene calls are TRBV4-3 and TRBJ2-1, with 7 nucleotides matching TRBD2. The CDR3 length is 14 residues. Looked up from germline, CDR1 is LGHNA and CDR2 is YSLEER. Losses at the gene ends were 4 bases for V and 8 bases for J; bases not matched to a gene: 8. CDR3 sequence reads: CASSRGGSADEQFF. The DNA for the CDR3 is TGCGCCAGCAGCCGGGGCGGGAGTGCGGATGAGCAGTTCTTC.

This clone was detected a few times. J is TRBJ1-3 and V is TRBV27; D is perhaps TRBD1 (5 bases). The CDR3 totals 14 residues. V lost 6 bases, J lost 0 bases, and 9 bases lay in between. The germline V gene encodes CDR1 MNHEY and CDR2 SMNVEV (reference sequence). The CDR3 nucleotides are TGTGCCAGCAGCGGCAGGGTCTCTGGAAACACCATATATTTT. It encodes CASSGRVSGNTIYF.